Sequencing of this TCR beta chain was carried out in a study of T-cell reconstitution after alpha-beta-depleted transplantation in children. The authors prepared the TCRbeta library with unique molecular identifiers. TCRdb reprocessed the PCR reads with MiXCR, giving one entry per CDR3 protein. The sample contains about 270,000 distinct CDR3 sequences, over 8% of which appear only once. This clonotype was seen many times. The material was PBMCs from the stem cell graft donor, obtained from the stem cell graft. The clonotype was recovered from a human donor who donated a stem cell graft to a child with SCID.

In nucleotides, the CDR3 is TGTGCCAGCAGCCAACAGGGCGGTGAAAAACTGTTTTTT. Amino acids: CASSQQGGEKLFF. The chain has TRBV3-1 and TRBJ1-4, with TRBD1 as a possible D gene (5 bases). The length of the CDR3 is 13 residues. The V end was cut by 2 bases, the J end by 7 bases, with 8 bases between. Germline CDR1 and CDR2: LGHDT and YNNKEL (reference sequence).